These 3 T cell receptor beta chains were sequenced from one sample in a study of blood T cell repertoires in COVID-19. Clones were read by immunoSEQ multiplex PCR, and TCRdb kept only the in-frame ones, dropping some. The table lists more than 350,000 clones, over 75% of them singletons. Sequencing input: peripheral blood. The source is a woman aged 25 to 45 with COVID-19, enrolled during active disease.

The chain uses TRBV5-1 and TRBJ2-5; D may be TRBD1 (6 bases). The germline V gene has CDR1 SGHRS and CDR2 YFSETQ. Trimming pared 1 base from V and 1 base from J, leaving 8 bases between. The CDR3 loop spans 14 amino acids. The CDR3 loop is CASSLTGTQETQYF. Written as DNA, the CDR3 is TGCGCCAGCAGCTTGACAGGGACCCAAGAGACCCAGTACTTC.

The gene calls are TRBV2 and TRBJ2-4; D is ambiguous. CDR3 length equals 14 residues. Germline V gene lookup returns CDR1 SNHLY and CDR2 FYNNEI. Trimming left V 1 base short and J 8 bases short, with 12 bases between. CDR3 residues: CASSEGLIEDIQYF. The DNA for the CDR3 is TGTGCCAGCAGTGAAGGGCTAATTGAGGACATTCAGTACTTC.

V is TRBV9 and J is TRBJ1-1; D not resolved. The CDR3 has 16 amino acids. Per germline, CDR1 SGDLS and CDR2 YYNGEE. V was trimmed by 4 bases and J by 0 bases, leaving 16 bases between them. The DNA for the CDR3 is TGTGCCAGCAGCCTTCGAGGTATCCTCATGAACACTGAAGCTTTCTTT. Its translation is CASSLRGILMNTEAFF.